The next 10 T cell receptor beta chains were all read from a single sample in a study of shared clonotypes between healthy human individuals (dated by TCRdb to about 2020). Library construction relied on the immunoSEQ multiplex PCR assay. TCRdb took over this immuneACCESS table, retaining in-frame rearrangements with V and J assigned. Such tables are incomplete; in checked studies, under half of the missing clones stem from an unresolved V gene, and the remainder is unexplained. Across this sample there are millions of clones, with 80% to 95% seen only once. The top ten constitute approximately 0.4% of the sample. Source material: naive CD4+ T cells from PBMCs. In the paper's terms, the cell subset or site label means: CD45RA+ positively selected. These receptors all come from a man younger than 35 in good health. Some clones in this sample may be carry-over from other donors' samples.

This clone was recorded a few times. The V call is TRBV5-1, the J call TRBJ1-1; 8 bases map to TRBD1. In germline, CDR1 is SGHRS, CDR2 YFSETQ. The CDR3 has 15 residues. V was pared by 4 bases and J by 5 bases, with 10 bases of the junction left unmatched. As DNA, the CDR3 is TGCGCCAGCAGCGGGGAAGGACAGGGCGTGACTGAAGCTTTCTTT. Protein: CASSGEGQGVTEAFF.

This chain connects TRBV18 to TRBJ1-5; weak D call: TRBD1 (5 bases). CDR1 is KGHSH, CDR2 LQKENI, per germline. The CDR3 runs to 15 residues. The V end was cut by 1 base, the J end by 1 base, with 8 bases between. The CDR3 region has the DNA TGTGCCAGCTCACCACTCCGGGACAGCAATCAGCCCCAGCATTTT. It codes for CASSPLRDSNQPQHF. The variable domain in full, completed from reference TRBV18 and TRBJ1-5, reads NAGVMQNPRHLVRRRGQEARLRCSPMKGHSHVYWYRQLPEEGLKFMVYLQKENIIDESGMPKERFSAEFPKEGPSILRIQQVVRGDSAAYFCASSPLRDSNQPQHFGDGTRLSIL.

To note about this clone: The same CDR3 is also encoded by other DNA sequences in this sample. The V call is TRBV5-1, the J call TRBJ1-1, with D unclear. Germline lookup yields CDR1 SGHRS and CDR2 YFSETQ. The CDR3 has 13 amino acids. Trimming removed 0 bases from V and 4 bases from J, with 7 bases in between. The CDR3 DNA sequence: TGCGCCAGCAGCTTGGAGGGTAGCACTGAAGCTTTCTTT. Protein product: CASSLEGSTEAFF.

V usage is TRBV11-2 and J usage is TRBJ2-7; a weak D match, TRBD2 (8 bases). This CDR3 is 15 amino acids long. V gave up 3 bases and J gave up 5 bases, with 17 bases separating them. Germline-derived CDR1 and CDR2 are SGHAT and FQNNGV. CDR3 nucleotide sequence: TGTGCCAGCAGCTTTTTTTCGGGAGGGGGCGACGAGCAGTACTTC. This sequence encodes CASSFFSGGGDEQYF.

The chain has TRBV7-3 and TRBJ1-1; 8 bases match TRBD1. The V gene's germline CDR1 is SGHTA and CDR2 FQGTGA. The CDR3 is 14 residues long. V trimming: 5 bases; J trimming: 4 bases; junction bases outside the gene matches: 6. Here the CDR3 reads CASSPRGQATEAFF. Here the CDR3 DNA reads TGTGCCAGCAGCCCCAGGGGGCAGGCCACTGAAGCTTTCTTT.

CDR3 protein: CASSLATAGWDGYTF. Written as DNA, the CDR3 is TGTGCCAGCAGTTTGGCCACCGCCGGGTGGGATGGCTACACCTTC. The rearrangement links TRBV28 to TRBJ1-2; D not resolved. Trimming removed 3 bases at V and 6 bases at J, with 17 bases between. The CDR3 sequence is 15 residues long. CDR1 MDHEN and CDR2 SYDVKM come from the germline V gene.

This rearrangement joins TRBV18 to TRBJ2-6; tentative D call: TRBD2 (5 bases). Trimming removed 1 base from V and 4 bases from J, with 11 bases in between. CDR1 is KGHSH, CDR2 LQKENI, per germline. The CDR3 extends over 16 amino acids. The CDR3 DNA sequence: TGTGCCAGCTCACCACTGGCGGCGGGCGGGGCCAACGTCCTGACTTTC. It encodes CASSPLAAGGANVLTF.

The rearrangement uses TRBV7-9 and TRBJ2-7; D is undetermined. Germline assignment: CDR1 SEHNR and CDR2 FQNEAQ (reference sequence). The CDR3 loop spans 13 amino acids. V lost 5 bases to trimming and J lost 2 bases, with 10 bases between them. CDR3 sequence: CASSIDAPYEQYF. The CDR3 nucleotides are TGTGCCAGCAGCATAGACGCGCCCTACGAGCAGTACTTC.

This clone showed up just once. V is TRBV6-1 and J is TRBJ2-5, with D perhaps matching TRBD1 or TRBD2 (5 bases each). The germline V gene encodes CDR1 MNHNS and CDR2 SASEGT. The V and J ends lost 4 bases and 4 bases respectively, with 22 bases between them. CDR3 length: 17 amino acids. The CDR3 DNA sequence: TGTGCCAGCAGTGCAGGCCCCGGAGCCATTGGGGGAGAGACCCAGTACTTC. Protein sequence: CASSAGPGAIGGETQYF.

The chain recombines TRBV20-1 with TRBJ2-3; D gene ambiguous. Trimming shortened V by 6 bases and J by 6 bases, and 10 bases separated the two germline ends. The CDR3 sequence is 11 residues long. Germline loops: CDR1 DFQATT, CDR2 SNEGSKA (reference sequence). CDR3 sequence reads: CSAHVFDTQYF. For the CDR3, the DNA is TGCAGTGCCCATGTTTTCGATACGCAGTATTTT.